The clone carrying this TCR beta chain was observed once. The record originates from a study of OX40 agonist ivuxolimab in advanced cancers. Overall study context: Every 2 weeks, patients received ivuxolimab intravenously, dosed at 0.01 to 10 mg/kg.

The germline gives CDR1 SNHLY, CDR2 FYNNEI. V lost 7 bases and J 5 bases, leaving 20 bases between the germline ends. The CDR3 runs 15 residues. Using immunoSEQ multiplex PCR, the repertoire was profiled, and TCRdb retains in-frame clones only, with some absent. The profile shows about 35,000 clones, more than 80% of them singletons. The origin of this receptor is an adult with an advanced solid tumor such as melanoma, head and neck, liver or kidney cancer. V usage is TRBV2 and J usage is TRBJ1-1; D uncertain. The sample in question was CD4+ or CD8+ T cells sorted from blood, obtained in a trial of the OX40 agonist ivuxolimab. CDR3 sequence (DNA): TGTGCCAGCACCACGGTCCCAGGAGAAAAAACTGAAGCTTTCTTT. It translates to CASTTVPGEKTEAFF.